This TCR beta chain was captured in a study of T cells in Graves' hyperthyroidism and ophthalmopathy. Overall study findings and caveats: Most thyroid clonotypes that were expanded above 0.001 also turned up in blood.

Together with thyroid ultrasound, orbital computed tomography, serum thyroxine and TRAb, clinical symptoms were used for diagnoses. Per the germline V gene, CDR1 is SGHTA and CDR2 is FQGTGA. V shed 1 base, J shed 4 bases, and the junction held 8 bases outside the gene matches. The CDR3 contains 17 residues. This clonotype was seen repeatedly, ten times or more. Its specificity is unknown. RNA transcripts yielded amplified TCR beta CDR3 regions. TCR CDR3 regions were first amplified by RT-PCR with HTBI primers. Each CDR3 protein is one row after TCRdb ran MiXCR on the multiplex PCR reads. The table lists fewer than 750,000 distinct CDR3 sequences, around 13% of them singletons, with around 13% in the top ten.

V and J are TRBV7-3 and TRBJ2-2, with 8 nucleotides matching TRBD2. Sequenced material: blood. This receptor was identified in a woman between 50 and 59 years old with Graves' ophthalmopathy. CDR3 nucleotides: TGTGCCAGCAGCTTAAGTAGCGGGGCACGGGGCACCGGGGAGCTGTTTTTT. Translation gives CASSLSSGARGTGELFF.